The clone carrying this T cell receptor beta chain occurred many times. The data were taken from a study of patients and donors after allogeneic stem cell transplantation. TCRdb used MiXCR to reprocess the RT-PCR reads, holding one entry per CDR3 protein. The sample lists 800,000 to 1,000,000 distinct CDR3 sequences; over 15% were seen once. This clonotype originated in a human donor who was either an allogeneic HSCT recipient or a stem cell or donor lymphocyte infusion donor (not recorded which). It is not recorded whose cells these are; they may come from a transplant donor. Material: blood, either unsorted or a sorted T cell fraction (not recorded which).

The CDR3 sequence: CSARVGGTEAFF. In DNA, the CDR3 is TGCAGTGCTAGAGTGGGAGGCACTGAAGCTTTCTTT. The chain uses TRBV20-1 and TRBJ1-1; D not resolved. The CDR3 is made up of 12 amino acids. Trimming left V 1 base short and J 4 bases short, with 7 bases between. Germline V gene lookup returns CDR1 DFQATT and CDR2 SNEGSKA (reference sequence).